The 22 T cell receptor beta chains below come from one sample, sequenced in a study of blood T cell repertoires in COVID-19. Sequencing was performed with immunoSEQ multiplex PCR; in TCRdb, only in-frame clones are kept and a portion is missing. The top ten hold about 0.77% of the sample, which has some 150,000 clones, approximately 89% seen once. Sequenced material: PBMCs or T cells enriched from blood (not recorded which). The receptors come from a woman aged 18-29 years who had recovered from COVID-19.

CDR3 in DNA: TGTGCCAGCAGTCCGGCGTCGGGTCAGCCCCAGCATTTT. As protein: CASSPASGQPQHF. V gene TRBV6-5 combines with J gene TRBJ1-5, with D hard to call. Germline CDR1 and CDR2: MNHEY and SVGAGI. The V gene lost 5 bases and the J gene lost 6 bases, with 11 bases spanning the gap. CDR3 length equals 13 residues.

The V call is TRBV4-1, the J call TRBJ2-1, with 7 bases identical to TRBD2. Per the germline V gene, CDR1 is MGHRA and CDR2 is YSYEKL. With 4 bases clipped from V and 4 bases from J, the junction kept 4 bases outside the gene matches. This CDR3 is built from 14 residues. The CDR3, as DNA: TGCGCCAGCAGCCCGGGAGGAGGTTACAATGAGCAGTTCTTC. This sequence encodes CASSPGGGYNEQFF.

The sample holds one count of this clone. The J gene is TRBJ2-7, the V gene TRBV27; 13 bases line up with TRBD2. Trimming cost V 5 bases and J 5 bases; bases outside gene matches: 9. This CDR3 comprises 16 residues. Germline CDR1 MNHEY, CDR2 SMNVEV (reference sequence). The CDR3 spells CASSNPGLAGLDEQYF. CDR3 coding DNA: TGTGCCAGCAGTAACCCGGGACTAGCGGGATTGGACGAGCAGTACTTC.

This chain links TRBV28 with TRBJ1-3, with TRBD1 identical over 9 bases. Germline-derived CDR1 and CDR2 are MDHEN and SYDVKM. Trimming took 4 bases from V and 4 from J; bases not matched to a gene: 5. The CDR3 spans 15 residues. CDR3 coding DNA: TGTGCCAGCAGTTCTGGGACAGGGCTGGGAAACACCATATATTTT. It specifies CASSSGTGLGNTIYF.

V is TRBV6-1 and J is TRBJ2-5; D is undetermined. Trimming pared 1 base from V and 5 bases from J, leaving 8 bases between. This CDR3 contains 13 residues. Germline lookup yields CDR1 MNHNS and CDR2 SASEGT. The CDR3 coding sequence is TGTGCCAGCAGTGAAGAACTTTGGGAGACCCAGTACTTC. Translated: CASSEELWETQYF.

The V gene is TRBV27, the J gene TRBJ2-1; TRBD1 matches 9 bases. V gave up 6 bases and J gave up 0 bases; unmatched junction bases: 9. Germline CDR1 MNHEY, CDR2 SMNVEV (reference sequence). The CDR3 is 17 residues long. The DNA for the CDR3 is TGTGCCAGCAGACTACAGGGGGCAGTGAGCTCCTACAATGAGCAGTTCTTC. Its protein is CASRLQGAVSSYNEQFF.

The rearrangement links TRBV5-1 to TRBJ1-6, with D possibly being TRBD1 (5 bases). CDR1 is SGHRS, CDR2 YFSETQ, per germline. The V gene lost 3 bases and the J gene lost 8 bases, with 12 bases spanning the gap. The CDR3 covers 14 residues. As DNA, the CDR3 is TGCGCCAGCAGCTCCTATGGGGCGGATTCACCCCTCCACTTT. It yields the protein CASSSYGADSPLHF.

The chain couples TRBV20-1 to TRBJ2-7; unclear D gene. V lost 0 bases to trimming and J lost 3 bases, with 3 bases between them. Germline V gives CDR1 DFQATT, CDR2 SNEGSKA (reference sequence). The CDR3 is 11 amino acids. CDR3 DNA sequence: TGCAGTGCTAGAGACAGCTACGAGCAGTACTTC. This translates into CSARDSYEQYF.

The chain employs TRBV19 and TRBJ1-6, with 9 bases identical to TRBD1. Trimming removed 6 bases from V and 8 bases from J; junction bases left unmatched: 8. The CDR3 runs to 15 residues. Germline loops: CDR1 LNHDA, CDR2 SQIVND (reference sequence). In DNA form, the CDR3 reads TGTGCCAGTAGAGAGTCGGGACAGGGCTATTCACCCCTCCACTTT. It is translated as CASRESGQGYSPLHF. Together with reference TRBV19 and TRBJ1-6, the CDR3 gives the full variable domain: DGGITQSPKYLFRKEGQNVTLSCEQNLNHDAMYWYRQDPGQGLRLIYYSQIVNDFQKGDIAEGYSVSREKKESFPLTVTSAQKNPTAFYLCASRESGQGYSPLHFGNGTRLTVT.

This chain links TRBV9 with TRBJ2-1, with D possibly TRBD2 on 5 matching bases. This CDR3 region has 14 residues. With 4 bases removed from V and 5 bases from J, the gap between germline ends came to 13 bases. The germline CDR1 and CDR2 sequences are SGDLS and YYNGEE. This CDR3 is CASSPRGRNNEQFF. The CDR3 DNA is TGTGCCAGCAGCCCCCGAGGGCGAAACAATGAGCAGTTCTTC. Full variable domain (outside the CDR3, taken from reference TRBV9 and TRBJ2-1): DSGVTQTPKHLITATGQRVTLRCSPRSGDLSVYWYQQSLDQGLQFLIQYYNGEERAKGNILERFSAQQFPDLHSELNLSSLELGDSALYFCASSPRGRNNEQFFGPGTRLTVL.

The J gene is TRBJ2-3, the V gene TRBV7-9; TRBD2 aligns across 7 bases. The V gene's germline CDR1 is SEHNR and CDR2 FQNEAQ (reference sequence). There are 16 residues in the CDR3. With 4 bases clipped from V and 2 bases from J, the junction kept 9 bases outside the gene matches. The CDR3 here is CASSSRAGRATDTQYF. In DNA form, the CDR3 reads TGTGCCAGCAGCTCCCGGGCTGGGAGGGCCACAGATACGCAGTATTTT.

V usage is TRBV4-2 and J usage is TRBJ2-7; 7 bases line up with TRBD1. The germline CDR1 and CDR2 sequences are LGHNA and YNFKEQ. The CDR3 runs 15 residues. Losses at the gene ends were 2 bases for V and 0 bases for J; bases not matched to a gene: 4. Here the CDR3 reads CASSQFSGGSYEQYF. The CDR3 DNA is TGTGCCAGCAGCCAATTTTCAGGGGGCTCCTACGAGCAGTACTTC.

The rearrangement uses TRBV7-9 and TRBJ2-1; 10 nucleotides align to TRBD2. The V and J ends lost 10 bases and 6 bases, in that order; junction bases with no gene match: 18. Germline V gene lookup returns CDR1 SEHNR and CDR2 FQNEAQ (reference sequence). This CDR3 region has 17 residues. Here the CDR3 reads CAIHPLIAGGVGNEQFF. CDR3 nucleotide sequence: TGTGCCATCCACCCACTGATAGCGGGAGGTGTGGGCAATGAGCAGTTCTTC. The whole variable domain, remainder taken from reference TRBV7-9 and TRBJ2-1, is DTGVSQNPRHKITKRGQNVTFRCDPISEHNRLYWYRQTLGQGPEFLTYFQNEAQLEKSRLLSDRFSAERPKGSFSTLEIQRTEQGDSAMYLCAIHPLIAGGVGNEQFFGPGTRLTVL.

This clone came up once. V gene TRBV19 combines with J gene TRBJ1-5; D ambiguous. From germline, CDR1 is LNHDA and CDR2 SQIVND (reference sequence). V lost 1 base and J 1 base, leaving 11 bases between the germline ends. CDR3 length: 16 amino acids. CDR3 sequence (DNA): TGTGCCAGTAGTATAGTCCCTCTCTTGAGCAATCAGCCCCAGCATTTT. This gives the protein CASSIVPLLSNQPQHF.

About this clone: Here the CDR3 omits its conserved ending phenylalanine or tryptophan, so a read error is the likely source. No DNA is shown, since the ends of the CDR3 on it are uncertain; the CDR3 is the one TCRdb lists. This chain links TRBV19 with TRBJ1-1; the D call in the table, TRBD1, was not verified against the DNA. The CDR3 region is 11 residues in length, termini included. The germline V gene encodes CDR1 LNHDA and CDR2 SQIVND (reference sequence). The CDR3 here is CASSQGGGLIL.

The chain employs TRBV27 and TRBJ1-1; a weak D match, TRBD1 (5 bases). Trimming cost V 8 bases and J 5 bases, with 12 bases left between them. The CDR3 covers 12 residues. Germline-derived CDR1 and CDR2 are MNHEY and SMNVEV (reference sequence). CDR3 sequence (DNA): TGTGCCAGCCGGGAGGGGAGGACTGAAGCTTTCTTT. This encodes CASREGRTEAFF.

The rearrangement joins TRBV28 to TRBJ2-5, with 9 bases matching TRBD1. The V gene end was trimmed by 3 bases and the J gene end by 4 bases; junction bases not matched to a gene: 9. Germline assignment: CDR1 MDHEN and CDR2 SYDVKM. The CDR3 is 16 residues long. As DNA, the CDR3 is TGTGCCAGCAGTTTCCTGGGACAGGGTTTGGGAGAGACCCAGTACTTC. Protein: CASSFLGQGLGETQYF.

This chain joins TRBV28 and TRBJ1-5, with TRBD1 as a possible D gene (6 bases). CDR3 size: 15 residues. From germline, CDR1 is MDHEN and CDR2 SYDVKM. V lost 4 bases and J 5 bases, leaving 15 bases between the germline ends. In DNA, the CDR3 is TGTGCCAGCAGTTCCCCGGGCAGGGGCCATCAGCCCCAGCATTTT. This translates into CASSSPGRGHQPQHF.

This clone was detected only once. The chain joins TRBV4-1 to TRBJ2-3; no firm D call. This CDR3 is built from 16 residues. Trimming took off 1 base at V and 1 base at J, with 12 bases between the two ends. The V gene's germline CDR1 is MGHRA and CDR2 YSYEKL. CDR3 loop: CASSQGSGTRTDTQYF. The CDR3 DNA sequence: TGCGCCAGCAGCCAAGGGTCAGGAACTCGCACAGATACGCAGTATTTT.

The chain links TRBV5-4 to TRBJ2-3; D might be TRBD1 (6 bases). Per the germline V gene, CDR1 is SGHNT and CDR2 is YYREEE (reference sequence). Trimming took 3 bases from V and 3 from J, leaving 14 bases between them. This CDR3 has 15 amino acids. The CDR3 is CASSSRGLGTDTQYF. CDR3 DNA sequence: TGTGCCAGCAGCTCCAGGGGTTTAGGGACAGATACGCAGTATTTT.

The rearrangement joins TRBV28 to TRBJ1-2; D perhaps matches TRBD1 (5 bases). CDR3 length: 15 residues. The germline V gene has CDR1 MDHEN and CDR2 SYDVKM. Deletions cut 5 bases from V and 8 bases from J, with 21 bases between. In nucleotides, the CDR3 is TGTGCCAGCAGTCCCCTGGGGCGGGAGGGTAGAGGCTACACCTTC. Translated: CASSPLGREGRGYTF.

The chain employs TRBV2 and TRBJ2-1, with 7 bases that match TRBD2. This CDR3 has 15 amino acids. Germline CDR1 reads SNHLY; CDR2 reads FYNNEI. Germline trimming cut 10 bases from V and 0 bases from J; bases unmatched to any gene: 9. As DNA, the CDR3 is TGTGCCACCACTCGCCTAGCGGACTCCTACAATGAGCAGTTCTTC. Its translation is CATTRLADSYNEQFF.